The 28 T cell receptor beta chains given below trace back to one sample, sequenced in a study of identical twins. TCRdb independently ran MiXCR on the 5' RACE reads; one entry per CDR3 protein. The data contain around 550,000 distinct CDR3 sequences, 13% to 15% of them singletons. These records were also assigned to another study, of yellow fever vaccine responses in identical twins.

The sample comprised CD4+ T cells sorted from blood. The receptors originated from a woman aged 18-29 years in good health.

A few counts support this clonotype. The chain links TRBV3-1 to TRBJ2-1; 10 bases map to TRBD2. J gave up 9 bases and V 1 base, and 3 bases lay outside the gene matches. Germline CDR1 is LGHDT and CDR2 is YNNKEL (reference sequence). The CDR3 totals 14 residues. In DNA form, the CDR3 reads TGTGCCAGCAGCCAAGGTGTAGCGGGGGGTGAGCAGTTCTTC. Residues: CASSQGVAGGEQFF.

This clonotype showed up just a few times. The CDR3 region has the DNA TGCAGCGTTGAAATCGAATGGCGGGGGGGCCGCGATACGCAGTATTTT. Its protein is CSVEIEWRGGRDTQYF. The chain employs TRBV29-1 and TRBJ2-3; 9 nucleotides align to TRBD2. The trim removed 2 bases at V and 6 bases at J, leaving 12 bases unmatched. The CDR3 has 16 residues. From germline, CDR1 is SQVTM and CDR2 ANQGSEA.

This clonotype has just a few counts. The chain uses TRBV10-3 and TRBJ2-7; D gene unclear. The length of the CDR3 is 15 residues. Germline CDR1 ENHRY, CDR2 SYGVKD. V lost 7 bases and J 3 bases, leaving 19 bases between the germline ends. CDR3 bases: TGTGCCATCACCTCCGGCGTTGGACCCCTCTACGAGCAGTACTTC. It codes for CAITSGVGPLYEQYF.

J is TRBJ2-3 and V is TRBV24-1; D might be TRBD2 (6 bases). Germline assignment: CDR1 KGHDR and CDR2 SFDVKD. The CDR3 has 13 amino acids. Trimming shortened V by 7 bases and J by 1 base, and 8 bases separated the two germline ends. CDR3 region: CATRREGTDTQYF. In DNA, the CDR3 is TGTGCCACCAGGAGGGAGGGCACAGATACGCAGTATTTT.

This clonotype was picked up a small number of times. CDR3 sequence (DNA): TGTGCCATCAGTAGGACAGGGGCGGATGGAGAGACCCAGTACTTC. Amino acid sequence: CAISRTGADGETQYF. The chain links TRBV10-3 to TRBJ2-5; 9 bases map to TRBD1. The J segment lost 4 bases and the V segment lost 5 bases, leaving 8 bases of the junction unmatched. The CDR3 extends over 15 amino acids. Germline CDR1 reads ENHRY; CDR2 reads SYGVKD.

A few counts support this clonotype. The chain joins TRBV29-1 to TRBJ1-1, with a weak D call TRBD1 (5 bases). The CDR3 is 13 amino acids. Germline CDR1 reads SQVTM; CDR2 reads ANQGSEA. V dropped 3 bases and J dropped 9 bases, with 17 bases sitting between them. In DNA form, the CDR3 reads TGCAGCGTTGAGGGAGGGGTCGAAGGGAAAGCTTTCTTT. Translation: CSVEGGVEGKAFF.

The chain links TRBV12-3 or TRBV12-4 to TRBJ2-7; 15 bases line up with TRBD2. The junction had 7 bases not matched to a gene; V was cut back by 6 bases and J by 4 bases. The CDR3 spans 16 residues. This CDR3 is CASRAGTSGRLYEQYF. The CDR3 DNA sequence: TGTGCCAGCAGGGCCGGGACTAGCGGGAGGTTGTACGAGCAGTACTTC.

This clonotype was recorded a few times. The chain has TRBV5-1 and TRBJ2-1; maybe TRBD1 (5 bases). The CDR3 runs 15 residues. Trimming left V 2 bases short and J 7 bases short, with 16 bases between. Germline V gene data show CDR1 as SGHRS and CDR2 as YFSETQ. The CDR3 DNA follows: TGCGCCAGCAGCTTAAGGCAGGGAACTATGAATGAGCAGTTCTTC. Amino acids: CASSLRQGTMNEQFF.

In its sample, this clonotype was seen a few times. The V and J genes are TRBV5-1 and TRBJ1-6; 7 positions match TRBD1. The ends lost 3 bases at V and 7 bases at J; junction bases unmatched: 7. This CDR3 has 15 amino acids. Per the germline V gene, CDR1 is SGHRS and CDR2 is YFSETQ. The CDR3 loop reads CASSSSTGTNSPLHF. In DNA form, the CDR3 reads TGCGCCAGCAGCTCGTCGACAGGGACGAATTCACCCCTCCACTTT.

This rearrangement joins TRBV10-3 to TRBJ1-1; D might be TRBD1 (5 bases). The ends were cut back, 11 bases at V and 6 bases at J, with 19 bases in the middle. Germline CDR1 ENHRY, CDR2 SYGVKD. The CDR3 is made up of 13 amino acids. CDR3: CAAWDGRSAEAFF. The CDR3 nucleotides are TGTGCCGCTTGGGACGGTCGCTCGGCTGAAGCTTTCTTT.

This chain uses TRBV9 with TRBJ2-5; TRBD1 agrees at 7 bases. CDR3 length: 13 amino acids. V dropped 4 bases and J dropped 5; count of bases not matched to a gene: 5. CDR1 is SGDLS, CDR2 YYNGEE, per germline. The CDR3 DNA sequence: TGTGCCAGCAGCCCCCGGGACAGTGAGACCCAGTACTTC. It translates to CASSPRDSETQYF.

The table lists this clonotype with a few counts. V and J are TRBV20-1 and TRBJ2-5, with D possibly matching TRBD1 (6 bases). The CDR3 has 13 amino acids. Trimming took off 5 bases at V and 2 bases at J, with 12 bases between the two ends. Germline CDR1 reads DFQATT; CDR2 reads SNEGSKA (reference sequence). The CDR3 bases are TGCAGTGCTCAGGGGACACAACAAGAGACCCAGTACTTC. It translates to CSAQGTQQETQYF.

The V gene is TRBV7-8, the J gene TRBJ1-6, with a weak D call TRBD1 (6 bases). Between the trimmed V and J ends, which lost 4 bases and 7 bases, there was a span of 14 bases. Germline CDR1 and CDR2: SGHVS and FQNEAQ. The CDR3 sequence is 15 residues long. CDR3 protein: CASSWMAQGNSPLHF. DNA of the CDR3: TGTGCCAGCAGCTGGATGGCACAGGGAAATTCACCCCTCCACTTT.

This clonotype was counted only a few times. The junction does not match germline at one end; this may be a read error. This rearrangement joins TRBV7-9 to TRBJ1-1; D call uncertain. Germline values: CDR1 SEHNR, CDR2 FQNEAQ (reference sequence). This CDR3 spans 14 amino acids. CDR3 region: CASSLAGRNTEPFF. In DNA, the CDR3 is TGTGCCAGCAGCTTAGCAGGAAGGAACACTGAACCTTTCTTT.

V and J are TRBV29-1 and TRBJ2-5; a weak D match, TRBD1 (5 bases). Trimming stripped 1 base from V and 5 bases from J, with 8 bases between. The germline CDR1 and CDR2 sequences are SQVTM and ANQGSEA. The CDR3 is 12 amino acids. The chain's CDR3 is CSVEGGWETQYF. CDR3 bases: TGCAGCGTTGAAGGGGGCTGGGAGACCCAGTACTTC.

The chain has TRBV7-2 and TRBJ2-7; D gene uncertain. Germline CDR1 SGHTA, CDR2 FQGNSA. V shed 5 bases and J shed 6 bases, with 14 bases lying between them. CDR3 size: 13 residues. CDR3 DNA sequence: TGTGCCAGCAGCACACCCCCCCGGAGCGAGCAGTACTTC. This gives the protein CASSTPPRSEQYF.

This clonotype showed up just a few times. CDR3 residues: CASSINRGATNTGELFF. DNA of the CDR3: TGCGCCAGCAGCATCAACAGGGGAGCCACGAACACCGGGGAGCTGTTTTTT. This chain joins TRBV5-1 and TRBJ2-2, with 7 bases identical to TRBD1. From germline, CDR1 is SGHRS and CDR2 YFSETQ. There are 17 residues in the CDR3. With V trimmed by 4 bases and J by 0 bases, 9 bases remained unmatched.

The genes are TRBV20-1 and TRBJ1-5, with D perhaps matching TRBD1 (6 bases). V dropped 1 base and J dropped 3 bases, with 13 bases sitting between them. CDR1 and CDR2 from the germline V gene are DFQATT and SNEGSKA (reference sequence). The CDR3 contains 15 residues. CDR3 DNA sequence: TGCAGTGCTAGAGCCCCCGGGACAACCAATCAGCCCCAGCATTTT. It specifies CSARAPGTTNQPQHF.

This clonotype has at least ten counts. The chain joins TRBV5-1 to TRBJ2-5; 11 nucleotides align to TRBD2. The CDR3 contains 17 residues. Germline CDR1 and CDR2: SGHRS and YFSETQ. With 0 bases clipped from V and 2 bases from J, the junction kept 6 bases outside the gene matches. In DNA form, the CDR3 reads TGCGCCAGCAGCTTGGTGGCTAGCGGGGGGCCACAAGAGACCCAGTACTTC. Protein product: CASSLVASGGPQETQYF.

This chain connects TRBV7-8 to TRBJ2-2; D remains ambiguous. This CDR3 has 16 residues. Per the germline V gene, CDR1 is SGHVS and CDR2 is FQNEAQ. With 2 bases removed from V and 3 bases from J, the gap between germline ends came to 13 bases. The CDR3 nucleotides read TGTGCCAGCAGCTTACGAGGAAGGGCAGACACCGGGGAGCTGTTTTTT. Its protein is CASSLRGRADTGELFF.

This clonotype was seen a handful of times. This chain joins TRBV5-1 and TRBJ2-3; 11 positions match TRBD1. V dropped 1 base and J dropped 3; count of bases not matched to a gene: 7. The CDR3 consists of 17 residues. Germline-derived CDR1 and CDR2 are SGHRS and YFSETQ. The CDR3 spells CASSLTGQGARTDTQYF. In DNA, the CDR3 is TGCGCCAGCAGCTTGACAGGACAGGGGGCGAGGACAGATACGCAGTATTTT.

This clonotype occurred a few times. The chain joins TRBV12-3 or TRBV12-4 to TRBJ2-3, with 7 bases lining up with TRBD2. The CDR3 consists of 16 residues. The ends lost 4 bases at V and 7 bases at J; junction bases unmatched: 14. The chain's CDR3 is CASSYGAGVGANTQYF. CDR3 sequence (DNA): TGTGCCAGCAGTTATGGGGCGGGAGTAGGCGCGAATACGCAGTATTTT.

The chain has TRBV7-9 and TRBJ1-1; D may be TRBD1 (5 bases). V was shortened by 1 base and J by 6 bases, with 15 bases between the two germline ends. Germline CDR1 reads SEHNR; CDR2 reads FQNEAQ (reference sequence). This CDR3 has 15 amino acids. CDR3 sequence reads: CASSLVKKGGAEAFF. The CDR3 nucleotides read TGTGCCAGCAGCTTAGTAAAAAAGGGAGGGGCTGAAGCTTTCTTT. Full variable domain (outside the CDR3, taken from reference TRBV7-9 and TRBJ1-1): DTGVSQNPRHKITKRGQNVTFRCDPISEHNRLYWYRQTLGQGPEFLTYFQNEAQLEKSRLLSDRFSAERPKGSFSTLEIQRTEQGDSAMYLCASSLVKKGGAEAFFGQGTRLTVV.

This clonotype came up a few times. CDR3 DNA: TGCGCCAGCACCCCAACAGGGTGGGGAGAGACCCAGTACTTC. This gives the protein CASTPTGWGETQYF. This chain uses TRBV5-1 with TRBJ2-5; a possible D gene is TRBD1 (6 bases). The germline V gene encodes CDR1 SGHRS and CDR2 YFSETQ. Trimming removed 6 bases at V and 4 bases at J, with 16 bases between. This CDR3 is 14 amino acids long.

This clonotype was seen at least ten times. This chain links TRBV12-3 or TRBV12-4 with TRBJ1-5; D is unresolved. Trimming pared 0 bases from V and 1 base from J, leaving 4 bases between. This CDR3 is 14 amino acids long. CDR3 sequence reads: CASSLADSNQPQHF. In DNA, the CDR3 is TGTGCCAGCAGTTTAGCGGACAGCAATCAGCCCCAGCATTTT.

The chain recombines TRBV10-1 with TRBJ2-1; the D call may be TRBD1 or TRBD2 (5 bases each). This CDR3 has 15 amino acids. V was shortened by 6 bases and J by 8 bases, with 20 bases between the two germline ends. CDR1 is WNHNN and CDR2 is SYGVQD in the germline V gene (reference sequence). This CDR3 is CASSKMSSGRDEQFF. The CDR3 nucleotides are TGCGCCAGCAGCAAAATGAGCTCGGGACGCGATGAGCAGTTCTTC.

This clonotype was observed a handful of times. The chain employs TRBV5-1 and TRBJ2-5, with 9 positions matching TRBD2. The CDR3 covers 16 residues. The V gene end was trimmed by 0 bases and the J gene end by 1 base; junction bases not matched to a gene: 4. Germline lookup yields CDR1 SGHRS and CDR2 YFSETQ. DNA of the CDR3: TGCGCCAGCAGCTTGGGAGCTAGCGGGGTCCAAGAGACCCAGTACTTC. It specifies CASSLGASGVQETQYF.

CDR3 sequence reads: CSAARSPGLAGPKPYNEQFF. The CDR3 coding sequence is TGCAGTGCTGCCCGTAGTCCGGGACTAGCGGGACCCAAGCCCTACAATGAGCAGTTCTTC. This chain uses TRBV20-1 with TRBJ2-1; 13 nucleotides align to TRBD2. From germline, CDR1 is DFQATT and CDR2 SNEGSKA (reference sequence). The CDR3 is 20 residues long. Trimming at V came to 5 bases and at J to 2 bases, leaving 18 bases not matched to a gene.